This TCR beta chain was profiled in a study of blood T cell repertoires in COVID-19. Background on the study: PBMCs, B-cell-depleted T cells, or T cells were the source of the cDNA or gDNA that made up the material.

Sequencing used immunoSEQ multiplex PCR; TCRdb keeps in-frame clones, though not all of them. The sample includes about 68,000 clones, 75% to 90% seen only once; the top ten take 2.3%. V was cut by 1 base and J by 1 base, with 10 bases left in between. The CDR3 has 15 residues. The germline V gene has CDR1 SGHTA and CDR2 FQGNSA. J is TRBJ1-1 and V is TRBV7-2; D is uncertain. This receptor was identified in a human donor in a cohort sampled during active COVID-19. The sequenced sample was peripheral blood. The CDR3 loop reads CASSLGYAWNTEAFF. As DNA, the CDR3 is TGTGCCAGCAGCTTAGGCTATGCCTGGAACACTGAAGCTTTCTTT. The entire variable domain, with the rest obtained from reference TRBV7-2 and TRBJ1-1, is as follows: GAGVSQSPSNKVTEKGKDVELRCDPISGHTALYWYRQSLGQGLEFLIYFQGNSAPDKSGLPSDRFSAERTGGSVSTLTIQRTQQEDSAVYLCASSLGYAWNTEAFFGQGTRLTVV.